These 29 T cell receptor beta chains were all obtained from the same sample, sequenced in a study of OX40 agonist ivuxolimab in advanced cancers. Data came from immunoSEQ multiplex PCR; TCRdb stores just in-frame clones and leaves some out. The data hold more than 45,000 clones, with around nine tenths observed a single time. Sequenced material: CD4+ or CD8+ T cells sorted from blood, taken in a trial of the OX40 agonist ivuxolimab. The receptors derive from an adult with an advanced solid tumor such as melanoma, head and neck, liver or kidney cancer.

CDR3 protein: CASSPGLDIGYNEQFF. For the CDR3, the DNA is TGTGCCAGCAGCCCCGGACTAGATATAGGGTACAATGAGCAGTTCTTC. The chain couples TRBV13 to TRBJ2-1; 7 bases agree with TRBD2. Germline V gives CDR1 PRHDT, CDR2 FYEKMQ (reference sequence). The ends lost 5 bases at V and 4 bases at J; junction bases unmatched: 11. CDR3 length equals 16 residues.

Comments on this clone: The sample contains more than one DNA sequence encoding this CDR3. The CDR3 spells CASSLGRTYEQYV. The CDR3 nucleotides are TGTGCCAGCAGCTTGGGCAGGACCTACGAGCAGTACGTC. V usage is TRBV7-9 and J usage is TRBJ2-7; D not resolved. In germline, CDR1 is SEHNR, CDR2 FQNEAQ (reference sequence). CDR3 size: 13 residues. V lost 3 bases, J lost 2 bases, and 8 bases lay in between.

This clone was seen a single time. The chain employs TRBV5-6 and TRBJ2-7, with D tentatively TRBD1 or TRBD2 (5 bases each). The CDR3 has 14 amino acids. V was shortened by 4 bases and J by 0 bases, with 11 bases between the two germline ends. CDR1 SGHDT and CDR2 YYEEEE come from the germline V gene. The CDR3 protein is CASSAGTNSYEQYF. The CDR3 bases are TGTGCCAGCAGCGCCGGGACGAACTCCTACGAGCAGTACTTC.

The chain links TRBV27 to TRBJ1-1; TRBD1 matches 8 bases. V was clipped by 4 bases and J by 6 bases; unmatched bases: 19. The germline V gene encodes CDR1 MNHEY and CDR2 SMNVEV (reference sequence). The CDR3 has 18 amino acids. The CDR3 nucleotides read TGTGCCAGCAGTTCGGACATGTTCCTTCAGGACAGGGTCGCTGAAGCTTTCTTT. It is translated as CASSSDMFLQDRVAEAFF.

This rearrangement joins TRBV19 to TRBJ1-2; 9 nucleotides align to TRBD1. V shed 5 bases, J shed 5 bases, and the junction held 3 bases outside the gene matches. This CDR3 region has 13 residues. CDR1 and CDR2 (germline): LNHDA, SQIVND (reference sequence). The CDR3 reads CASSPGQGYGYTF. In DNA form, the CDR3 reads TGTGCCAGTAGTCCCGGACAGGGGTATGGCTACACCTTC. Full variable domain (missing parts from reference TRBV19 and TRBJ1-2): DGGITQSPKYLFRKEGQNVTLSCEQNLNHDAMYWYRQDPGQGLRLIYYSQIVNDFQKGDIAEGYSVSREKKESFPLTVTSAQKNPTAFYLCASSPGQGYGYTFGSGTRLTVV.

The table lists this clone with a count of one. The V gene is TRBV5-1, the J gene TRBJ1-1, with unresolved D. This CDR3 is 14 amino acids long. V shed 7 bases and J shed 1 base, with 14 bases lying between them. Germline V gene lookup returns CDR1 SGHRS and CDR2 YFSETQ. CDR3 in amino acids: CASSLATRNTEAFF. In nucleotides, the CDR3 is TGCGCCAGCTCGCTCGCTACAAGGAACACTGAAGCTTTCTTT. The full variable domain, completed using reference TRBV5-1 and TRBJ1-1, is KAGVTQTPRYLIKTRGQQVTLSCSPISGHRSVSWYQQTPGQGLQFLFEYFSETQRNKGNFPGRFSGRQFSNSRSEMNVSTLELGDSALYLCASSLATRNTEAFFGQGTRLTVV.

The V gene is TRBV6-1, the J gene TRBJ2-7; D may be TRBD2 (6 bases). Germline V gene lookup returns CDR1 MNHNS and CDR2 SASEGT. V was shortened by 8 bases and J by 0 bases, with 11 bases between the two germline ends. The CDR3 contains 13 residues. The CDR3 sequence: CASSGLGSYEQYF. The CDR3 nucleotides are TGTGCCAGCTCGGGACTGGGCTCCTACGAGCAGTACTTC.

The genes are TRBV4-2 and TRBJ1-4; 7 bases are shared with TRBD1. The junction had 6 bases not matched to a gene; V was cut back by 1 base and J by 4 bases. Germline V lookup: CDR1 LGHNA, CDR2 YNFKEQ. This CDR3 comprises 16 residues. In DNA, the CDR3 is TGTGCCAGCAGCCAAGTCGGGACAGACCTTAATGAAAAACTGTTTTTT. The encoded protein is CASSQVGTDLNEKLFF.

The chain is built from TRBV6-5 and TRBJ1-3; 7 positions match TRBD1. After removal of 5 bases from V and 3 bases from J, the junction contained 4 bases not matched to a gene. The CDR3 spans 14 residues. Germline assignment: CDR1 MNHEY and CDR2 SVGAGI. CDR3 bases: TGTGCCAGCAGTACCGGGACAGTTGGAAACACCATATATTTT. Its protein product is CASSTGTVGNTIYF.

The V gene is TRBV6-5, the J gene TRBJ2-1; D not certain. This CDR3 is 14 amino acids long. The germline V gene encodes CDR1 MNHEY and CDR2 SVGAGI. V shed 2 bases and J shed 0 bases, with 5 bases lying between them. As DNA, the CDR3 is TGTGCCAGCAGTTACGCCAGCTCCTACAATGAGCAGTTCTTC. Residues: CASSYASSYNEQFF.

The chain carries TRBV5-1 and TRBJ2-3, with 9 bases fitting TRBD1. The CDR3 is made up of 15 amino acids. The ends lost 4 bases at V and 4 bases at J; junction bases unmatched: 7. Per the germline V gene, CDR1 is SGHRS and CDR2 is YFSETQ. The CDR3 reads CASSGWDRDPDTQYF. The CDR3 DNA sequence: TGCGCCAGCAGCGGATGGGACAGGGATCCAGATACGCAGTATTTT.

The chain has TRBV5-1 and TRBJ2-3; D call uncertain. Trimming removed 4 bases from V and 4 bases from J, with 7 bases in between. The germline CDR1 and CDR2 sequences are SGHRS and YFSETQ. The length of the CDR3 is 12 residues. The CDR3 sequence is CASSLIADTQYF. DNA of the CDR3: TGCGCCAGCAGCCTCATAGCAGATACGCAGTATTTT.

J is TRBJ2-7 and V is TRBV6-1; D uncertain. The CDR3 is 13 residues long. Per the germline V gene, CDR1 is MNHNS and CDR2 is SASEGT. V was shortened by 7 bases and J by 0 bases, with 10 bases between the two germline ends. The CDR3, as DNA: TGTGCCAGCAATGTCCTGGGCTCCTACGAGCAGTACTTC. Protein: CASNVLGSYEQYF.

The chain is built from TRBV6-5 and TRBJ2-6, with D unresolved. In germline, CDR1 is MNHEY, CDR2 SVGAGI. The CDR3 loop spans 14 amino acids. V was trimmed by 2 bases and J by 4 bases, leaving 6 bases between them. The CDR3 DNA sequence: TGTGCCAGCAGTTACGAGAACGGGGCCAACGTCCTGACTTTC. Translating it yields CASSYENGANVLTF.

This chain joins TRBV2 and TRBJ2-7; TRBD1 matches at 8 bases. CDR1 SNHLY and CDR2 FYNNEI come from the germline V gene. This CDR3 contains 13 residues. The ends lost 10 bases at V and 6 bases at J; junction bases unmatched: 11. The CDR3 DNA follows: TGTGCCACCTTCCCTGACAGGGGTTCCGAGCAGTACTTC. Translating gives CATFPDRGSEQYF.

This chain uses TRBV19 with TRBJ1-6, with TRBD1 matching over 9 bases. Germline V gene data show CDR1 as LNHDA and CDR2 as SQIVND (reference sequence). This CDR3 spans 20 amino acids. J was trimmed by 1 base and V by 2 bases; bases with no gene match: 12. CDR3 sequence (DNA): TGTGCCAGTAGTATACTGACCGGGACAGGGAAGGAATCCTATAATTCACCCCTCCACTTT. Protein product: CASSILTGTGKESYNSPLHF.

The chain recombines TRBV10-3 with TRBJ1-1, with 9 positions matching TRBD1. Germline CDR1 ENHRY, CDR2 SYGVKD. V dropped 6 bases and J dropped 11; count of bases not matched to a gene: 13. This CDR3 has 14 amino acids. The CDR3 region has the DNA TGTGCCATCAGCGGGGACAGGGATGGGGCGGCGGCTTTCTTT. Translated, it gives CAISGDRDGAAAFF.

J is TRBJ2-1 and V is TRBV10-1; TRBD1 matches at 7 bases. CDR1 is WNHNN and CDR2 is SYGVQD in the germline V gene (reference sequence). The CDR3 is 13 amino acids. Germline trimming cut 3 bases from V and 6 bases from J; bases unmatched to any gene: 2. CDR3: CASSEHRGNEQFF. For the CDR3, the DNA is TGCGCCAGCAGTGAACACAGGGGCAATGAGCAGTTCTTC.

As DNA, the CDR3 is TGTGCCAGCAGCTTAGGTCTAGCGGGCTCCTACAATGAGCAGTTCTTC. Its translation is CASSLGLAGSYNEQFF. The genes are TRBV13 and TRBJ2-1; TRBD2 aligns across 8 bases. The junction had 1 base not matched to a gene; V was cut back by 0 bases and J by 0 bases. This CDR3 region has 16 residues. Germline CDR1 PRHDT, CDR2 FYEKMQ (reference sequence).

The chain joins TRBV10-3 to TRBJ1-1, with a possible D match to TRBD1 (5 bases). The CDR3 runs to 15 residues. V was cut by 0 bases and J by 4 bases, with 12 bases left in between. Germline CDR1 is ENHRY and CDR2 is SYGVKD. CDR3 loop: CAISESTTAATEAFF. The DNA of the CDR3 is TGTGCCATCAGTGAGTCGACGACAGCCGCCACTGAAGCTTTCTTT.

The rearrangement links TRBV7-8 to TRBJ2-3; 12 bases are shared with TRBD1. This CDR3 has 16 amino acids. Unmatched junction bases numbered 5, after V lost 4 bases and J lost 3 bases. Germline loops: CDR1 SGHVS, CDR2 FQNEAQ. The CDR3 DNA follows: TGTGCCAGCAGCTGGGGACAGGGGGCCGGTACAGATACGCAGTATTTT. It is translated as CASSWGQGAGTDTQYF. The full variable domain, rest sourced from reference TRBV7-8 and TRBJ2-3, is GAGVSQSPRYKVAKRGQDVALRCDPISGHVSLFWYQQALGQGPEFLTYFQNEAQLDKSGLPSDRFFAERPEGSVSTLKIQRTQQEDSAVYLCASSWGQGAGTDTQYFGPGTRLTVL.

This clone was seen a handful of times. This chain uses TRBV6-6 with TRBJ1-5; D might be TRBD1 (5 bases). Germline lookup yields CDR1 MNHNY and CDR2 SVGAGI (reference sequence). There are 13 residues in the CDR3. Trimming took off 6 bases at V and 1 base at J, with 7 bases between the two ends. As DNA, the CDR3 is TGTGCCAGCAGCTGGGGGAGCAATCAGCCCCAGCATTTT. This sequence encodes CASSWGSNQPQHF.

This chain links TRBV7-9 with TRBJ1-1; no reliable D call. Trimming cost V 3 bases and J 1 base, with 9 bases left between them. Per the germline V gene, CDR1 is SEHNR and CDR2 is FQNEAQ (reference sequence). The CDR3 sequence is 14 residues long. CDR3 sequence (DNA): TGTGCCAGCAGCTTTGCCGGGCCGAACACTGAAGCTTTCTTT. Translation gives CASSFAGPNTEAFF. The variable domain in full, completed from reference TRBV7-9 and TRBJ1-1, reads DTGVSQNPRHKITKRGQNVTFRCDPISEHNRLYWYRQTLGQGPEFLTYFQNEAQLEKSRLLSDRFSAERPKGSFSTLEIQRTEQGDSAMYLCASSFAGPNTEAFFGQGTRLTVV.

CDR3 coding DNA: TGTGCCAGCAGCTTGGGACAGGGGAACACCGGGGAGCTGTTTTTT. This gives the protein CASSLGQGNTGELFF. The gene calls are TRBV5-6 and TRBJ2-2, with 7 positions matching TRBD1. This CDR3 region has 15 residues. Trimming at V came to 0 bases and at J to 1 base, leaving 0 bases not matched to a gene. Per germline, CDR1 SGHDT and CDR2 YYEEEE.

This clone was detected only once. CDR3 amino acids: CASSPPTGPSYEQYF. CDR3 nucleotides: TGTGCCAGCAGCCCTCCCACGGGGCCCTCCTACGAGCAGTACTTC. The chain recombines TRBV7-9 with TRBJ2-7, with D possibly called TRBD1 or TRBD2 (5 bases each). Trimming pared 5 bases from V and 0 bases from J, leaving 14 bases between. The CDR3 runs to 15 residues. Germline loops: CDR1 SEHNR, CDR2 FQNEAQ (reference sequence).

The chain recombines TRBV5-1 with TRBJ2-6, with TRBD1 matching over 8 bases. The CDR3 has 17 residues. CDR1 is SGHRS, CDR2 YFSETQ, per germline. Unmatched junction bases numbered 4, after V lost 0 bases and J lost 2 bases. The CDR3, as DNA: TGCGCCAGCAGCTTGGCAGGGGGCCGTACTGGGGCCAACGTCCTGACTTTC. It codes for CASSLAGGRTGANVLTF.

This clone was observed a handful of times. J is TRBJ1-2 and V is TRBV5-1, with D unclear. Germline CDR1 SGHRS, CDR2 YFSETQ. Trimming removed 7 bases at V and 7 bases at J, with 11 bases between. This CDR3 has 11 amino acids. The CDR3 nucleotides are TGCGCCAGCCGCGGGCAGTTTGGCTACACCTTC. The encoded protein is CASRGQFGYTF.

The chain combines TRBV7-9 with TRBJ1-1; TRBD1 matches 8 bases. The germline V gene has CDR1 SEHNR and CDR2 FQNEAQ (reference sequence). The V and J ends lost 6 bases and 4 bases, in that order; junction bases with no gene match: 10. The CDR3 covers 15 residues. The CDR3 DNA reads as TGTGCCAGCAGTATCCCTAATGGACAGGGCACTGAAGCTTTCTTT. Protein: CASSIPNGQGTEAFF. Full variable domain (outside the CDR3, taken from reference TRBV7-9 and TRBJ1-1): DTGVSQNPRHKITKRGQNVTFRCDPISEHNRLYWYRQTLGQGPEFLTYFQNEAQLEKSRLLSDRFSAERPKGSFSTLEIQRTEQGDSAMYLCASSIPNGQGTEAFFGQGTRLTVV.

The rearrangement joins TRBV6-1 to TRBJ1-1; D gene uncertain. Trimming cost V 3 bases and J 0 bases, with 17 bases left between them. Germline assignment: CDR1 MNHNS and CDR2 SASEGT. There are 17 residues in the CDR3. The CDR3 spells CASSDEIFRTLNTEAFF. CDR3 sequence (DNA): TGTGCCAGCAGTGACGAGATCTTCCGGACCTTGAACACTGAAGCTTTCTTT.